The clone carrying this T cell receptor beta chain was seen a handful of times. The record originates from a study of T-cell reconstitution after alpha-beta-depleted transplantation in children. The TCRbeta library was prepared with unique molecular identifiers. TCRdb fed the PCR reads into MiXCR, producing one record per CDR3 protein. Of about 270,000 distinct CDR3 sequences in the sample, approximately 9.8% were seen once. The germline CDR1 and CDR2 sequences are DFQATT and SNEGSKA (reference sequence). The CDR3 consists of 15 residues. V was trimmed by 5 bases and J by 2 bases, leaving 18 bases between them.

The clonotype was recovered from a human donor who donated a stem cell graft to a child with SCID. The chain couples TRBV20-1 to TRBJ2-5; maybe TRBD2 (6 bases). The sample consisted of PBMCs from the stem cell graft donor, taken from the stem cell graft. The DNA for the CDR3 is TGCAGTGCTCGAACCCTAGGGGCGGGGCAAGAGACCCAGTACTTC. Its translation is CSARTLGAGQETQYF.